The text below deals with one T cell receptor beta chain. The antigen is not known. Other DNA sequences from this sample encode an identical CDR3 as well. The CDR3 length is 14 residues. V lost 4 bases to trimming and J lost 2 bases; unmatched junction nucleotides: 3. Germline V CDR1 and CDR2: SGHTA, FQGNSA. The data are from a study of shared clonotypes between healthy human individuals. Points from the study as a whole: Against clonotypes common to all four donors, non-shared ones had lower generation probabilities.

Across several immunoSEQ plates, the genomic DNA of each subset was split evenly. This table comes from immunoSEQ multiplex PCR, and its TCRdb copy is limited to in-frame clones, with some not included. The table has 2 million to 2.5 million clones, about 90% seen once. Healthy and HIV-negative, the adult donors had no recent acute infections or vaccinations. Sample: naive CD4+ T cells from PBMCs. Described subset: CD45RA+ positively selected. The V and J genes are TRBV7-2 and TRBJ2-5; 8 nucleotides match TRBD2. This sequence originates from a man aged 18 to 35 in good health. Some clones in this sample may be carry-over from other donors' samples. The CDR3 DNA sequence: TGTGCCAGCAGCTACCAGCGGGGGCAAGAGACCCAGTACTTC. This codes for CASSYQRGQETQYF. The full variable domain, rest sourced from reference TRBV7-2 and TRBJ2-5, is GAGVSQSPSNKVTEKGKDVELRCDPISGHTALYWYRQSLGQGLEFLIYFQGNSAPDKSGLPSDRFSAERTGGSVSTLTIQRTQQEDSAVYLCASSYQRGQETQYFGPGTRLLVL.